This T cell receptor (beta chain) was observed in a study of technical replicates of blood from four donors. CDR3 length equals 13 residues. CDR1 is SGHAT, CDR2 FQDESV, per germline (reference sequence). The junction had 6 bases not matched to a gene; V was cut back by 5 bases and J by 6 bases. This table comes from immunoSEQ multiplex PCR, and its TCRdb copy is limited to in-frame clones, with some not included. The table records tens of thousands of clones, 95% to 98% of them present only once. This chain joins TRBV11-1 and TRBJ1-1; TRBD1 matches at 7 bases. The clonotype comes from a human donor in good health. The sample taken for sequencing was T cells isolated from PBMCs. The CDR3 here is CASSPTGFAEAFF. The CDR3 coding sequence is TGTGCCAGCAGCCCGACAGGGTTCGCTGAAGCTTTCTTT.